The source of this T cell receptor beta chain is a study of regulatory T cells in long-lasting Graves disease. This sample's time point: newly diagnosed GD, antithyroid drugs for less than 3 months. After RNA was extracted from PBMCs, the TCR library was made from it. It was by American Thyroid Association guidelines that Graves' disease was diagnosed. Building the TCR beta libraries relied on iRepertoire HTBI primers, and CDR3 regions underwent Arm-PCR. TCRdb ran MiXCR on the multiplex PCR reads and lists one entry per CDR3 protein. The data contain about half a million distinct CDR3 sequences, around 12% of them singletons. This clonotype was detected a few times. These data were likewise used in another study, on T cells in Graves' hyperthyroidism and ophthalmopathy. Per that paper: The HTBI set primed first-round TCR CDR3 RT-PCR. Most clonotypes expanded in thyroid above 0.001 were likewise present in blood.

The receptor was isolated from a woman aged 30 to 39 with Graves disease. The input for sequencing was peripheral blood mononuclear cells (PBMCs), taken at new diagnosis, from a patient treated with antithyroid drugs.

CDR3 nucleotides: TGTGCCAGCAGCTCCCTAGCGGGAGGGCCAAACCCGTTCTTC. This translates into CASSSLAGGPNPFF. The chain uses TRBV11-2 and TRBJ2-1; the match to TRBD2 covers 12 bases. The J segment lost 15 bases and the V segment lost 4 bases, leaving 10 bases of the junction unmatched. Per the germline V gene, CDR1 is SGHAT and CDR2 is FQNNGV. There are 14 residues in the CDR3. Supplemented by reference TRBV11-2 and TRBJ2-1, the full variable domain reads EAGVAQSPRYKIIEKRQSVAFWCNPISGHATLYWYQQILGQGPKLLIQFQNNGVVDDSQLPKDRFSAERLKGVDSTLKIQPAKLEDSAVYLCASSSLAGGPNPFFGPGTRLTVL.